This T cell receptor (beta chain) was documented in a study of blood T cell repertoires in COVID-19. As for the study in general: Acute and convalescent COVID-19 samples came from the United States, Italy and Spain.

Seattle enrolled patients during active infection and tracked them longitudinally. Note on this clone: A read error may produce the germline difference seen at one junction end.

Authors' methods: For nucleated cells, counts were estimated from reference gene primer amplification. Assay used: immunoSEQ multiplex PCR; TCRdb lists only in-frame clones, some missing. V, J and clone size are those of that table, while D and trimming were read from the DNA. The repertoire holds 300,000 to 400,000 clones, with around 89% as singletons. This TCR derives from a woman in her twenties or thirties with COVID-19, enrolled during active disease. Sequencing used peripheral blood.

CDR3 protein: CASSPSRAGGRVF. The CDR3, as DNA: TGCGCCAGCAGCCCGAGCCGTGCAGGGGGTAGGGTCTTC. This chain uses TRBV4-1 with TRBJ2-1, with TRBD1 matching over 7 bases. Germline V gene data show CDR1 as MGHRA and CDR2 as YSYEKL. The CDR3 loop spans 13 amino acids.